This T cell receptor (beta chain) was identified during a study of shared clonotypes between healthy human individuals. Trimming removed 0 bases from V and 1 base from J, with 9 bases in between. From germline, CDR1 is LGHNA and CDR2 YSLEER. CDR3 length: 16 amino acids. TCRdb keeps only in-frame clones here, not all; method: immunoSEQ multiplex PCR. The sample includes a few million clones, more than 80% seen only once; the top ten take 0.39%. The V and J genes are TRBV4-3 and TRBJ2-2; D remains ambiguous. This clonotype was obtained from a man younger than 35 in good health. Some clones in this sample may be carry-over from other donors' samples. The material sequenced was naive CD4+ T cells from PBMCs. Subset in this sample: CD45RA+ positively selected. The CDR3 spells CASSQDGRWNTGELFF. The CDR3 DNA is TGCGCCAGCAGCCAAGACGGACGCTGGAACACCGGGGAGCTGTTTTTT.